The T cell receptor beta chain described here comes from a study of early T cells in non-severe SARS-CoV-2 infection. Overall study: From unsorted whole blood, bulk RNA was sequenced, and the chains remained unpaired. Findings and caveats of the study: Lookups in VDJdb leaned toward anti-spike CD8 responses and missed private and CD4 specificities.

On this clonotype: Its specificity is not known.

In the library, individual cDNA molecules carried attached unique molecular identifiers. TCRdb used MiXCR to reprocess the 5' RACE reads, holding one entry per CDR3 protein. The sample includes some 54,000 distinct CDR3 sequences, approximately 11% of them seen just once. The specimen was whole blood. This clonotype was sampled from an adult who was a healthcare worker with PCR-confirmed SARS-CoV-2 infection or an uninfected control (not recorded which).

The CDR3 DNA is TGTGCCAGCAGCCCGTCGTGGGGGACAGGGTTTGGCTACACCTTC. Its translation is CASSPSWGTGFGYTF. The rearrangement joins TRBV28 to TRBJ1-2; TRBD1 matches 9 bases. CDR1 is MDHEN and CDR2 is SYDVKM in the germline V gene. This CDR3 spans 15 amino acids. After removal of 6 bases from V and 7 bases from J, the junction contained 12 bases not matched to a gene.